There are a few counts of the clone carrying this T cell receptor (beta chain). Its antigen is still unknown. This sample is part of a study of cytomegalovirus exposure and HLA in healthy donors. At the level of the study: Earlier, approximately 110 million unique TCR beta sequences were recovered from approximately 180 million T cells by an analysis. Genotyping of 400 or so donors showed that over 65% belonged to the Caucasian-associated ancestry cluster. Study findings and constraints: In an earlier analysis, in approximately 630 donors, most V segments appeared productive either ~87% or ~30% of the time.

With 5 bases clipped from V and 3 bases from J, the junction kept 10 bases outside the gene matches. The CDR3 contains 15 residues. Germline loops: CDR1 SEHNR, CDR2 FQNEAQ (reference sequence). PCR amplification relied on 60 Vbeta primers (plus 13 Jbeta primers). TCRdb keeps only in-frame clones here, not all; method: immunoSEQ multiplex PCR. The sample has tens of thousands of clones, 72% seen once. The V gene is TRBV7-9, the J gene TRBJ2-7; 7 positions agree with TRBD1. The receptor comes from a man aged 25-40 years in good health and CMV-seronegative. Material for sequencing was PBMCs. In DNA form, the CDR3 reads TGTGCCAGCAGCCGCTACCGGGACAGAGACTACGAGCAGTACTTC. Translated: CASSRYRDRDYEQYF. The full variable domain, its missing parts supplied by reference TRBV7-9 and TRBJ2-7, is DTGVSQNPRHKITKRGQNVTFRCDPISEHNRLYWYRQTLGQGPEFLTYFQNEAQLEKSRLLSDRFSAERPKGSFSTLEIQRTEQGDSAMYLCASSRYRDRDYEQYFGPGTRLTVT.